The rows below give T cell receptor beta chains drawn from one sample of a study of beta chain features in type 1 diabetes. This table comes from immunoSEQ multiplex PCR, and its TCRdb copy is limited to in-frame clones, with some not included. The data show hundreds of thousands of clones, about 11% seen once. The source material was naive CD4+ T cells from blood. These receptors came from a man aged 25-45 years with type 1 diabetes. Both conserved end residues are part of each CDR3. A clone size is listed for some rows: how often the clone was seen (once, few, many), or a class if it is expanded.

.	TRBV4-2	TRBJ2-3	CASSPSGQAGRTDTQYF
.	TRBV18	TRBJ1-2	CASSQDNPTGYTF
.	TRBV19	TRBJ2-4	CASSIVGGQAKNIQYF
few	TRBV2	TRBJ2-3	CASSVMAGDPTDTQYF
few	TRBV10-3	TRBJ2-7	CAITPGSGSSYEQYF
.	TRBV11-2	TRBJ2-2	CASSLTTGELFF
few	TRBV5-1	TRBJ2-3	CASKNRETDTQYF
few	TRBV25-1	TRBJ1-3	CASNSERGNTIYF
few	TRBV4-2	TRBJ2-5	CASSQVGTVETQYF
.	TRBV2	TRBJ2-2	CASSGLAGNTGELFF
.	TRBV5-1	TRBJ1-1	CASSLEQGSTEAFF
few	TRBV5-1	TRBJ2-2	CASSLRTGKNTGELFF
.	TRBV5-1	TRBJ1-1	CASTVGGAGTEAFF
.	TRBV29-1	TRBJ2-1	CSVAGGPYNEQFF
.	TRBV11-2	TRBJ2-7	CASSEGTGSYEQYF
few	TRBV11-2	TRBJ1-3	CASSFEENTIYF
.	TRBV7-6	TRBJ2-2	CASSSGASWPGELFF
few	TRBV5-6	TRBJ1-6	CASSFWTGRSPLHF
many	TRBV4-3	TRBJ2-2	CASSQDGQGYTGELFF
.	TRBV28	TRBJ1-6	CASSWSWDNSPLHF
few	TRBV7-9	TRBJ2-3	CASTPDGSDTQYF
.	TRBV4-3	TRBJ1-2	CASSQVSGQLYYGYTF
few	TRBV9	TRBJ1-1	CASSPGQGNTEAFF
.	TRBV4-1	TRBJ2-3	CASTQYAWTGFSTDTQYF
few	TRBV4-3	TRBJ2-1	CASSRDLAGGSYNEQFF
.	TRBV5-1	TRBJ2-7	CASSSPGGYEQYF
few	TRBV6-6	TRBJ2-7	CASSQRIRYEQYF
few	TRBV9	TRBJ2-3	CASSQTSSRTDTQYF
few	TRBV6-5	TRBJ2-1	CASSPTSGVYNEQFF
.	TRBV5-1	TRBJ1-2	CASSVRDSKSTSGYTF
.	TRBV6-6	TRBJ2-7	CASSFRWDRAEYEQYF
few	TRBV7-8	TRBJ1-4	CASSPIRGRTNEKLFF
.	TRBV15	TRBJ1-6	CATSRPPAGNNSPLHF
.	TRBV2	TRBJ2-7	CASSEGGYEQYF
few	TRBV7-9	TRBJ2-7	CASSYQAFYEQYF
few	TRBV28	TRBJ2-5	CASRRQGTETQYF
few	TRBV28	TRBJ1-2	CASSFGGGGYTF
few	TRBV6-1	TRBJ1-5	CASRPSGGQPQHF
few	TRBV28	TRBJ1-6	CASSPSPRSYNSPLHF
few	TRBV30	TRBJ1-4	CAWRPWSDFNEKLFF
.	TRBV2	TRBJ2-1	CARRDRASDEQFF
.	TRBV2	TRBJ2-7	CASSASRGAYEQYF
few	TRBV6-6	TRBJ2-7	CASSPGSYEQYF
.	TRBV2	TRBJ1-1	CATSVNTEAFF
few	TRBV5-1	TRBJ1-5	CASSPTGSQPQHF
.	TRBV5-1	TRBJ2-5	CASSATSGGETQYF
few	TRBV4-1	TRBJ2-3	CASSRTGTAGRTDTQYF
few	TRBV7-2	TRBJ2-1	CASRFDRGSVNEQFF
few	TRBV2	TRBJ2-3	CASIRSGWSTQYF
few	TRBV5-1	TRBJ2-5	CASSLWNRGRGELQETQYF
.	TRBV5-1	TRBJ2-5	CASSLSGLQETQYF
.	TRBV13	TRBJ1-2	CASSFRVGYTF
.	TRBV9	TRBJ2-3	CASSNEGDTQYF
few	TRBV7-8	TRBJ1-6	CASSMDRGMNSPLHF
few	TRBV25-1	TRBJ1-4	CASSEEEKLFF